These 9 T cell receptor beta chains originate from one sample sequenced in a study of spatial heterogeneity in lung cancer. One entry per CDR3 protein results from TCRdb running MiXCR on the 5' RACE reads. The table includes 89,000 or so distinct CDR3 sequences, approximately 21% detected once. Specified time point: sample taken at primary tumor resection. In each case, whole RNA from tumor, nontumor lung or frozen PBMC was sequenced unsorted. The specimen comprised PBMCs, sampled at surgery. These receptors all stem from a male donor with early-stage non-small cell lung cancer.

The chain couples TRBV28 to TRBJ2-7; 9 bases map to TRBD1. Germline values: CDR1 MDHEN, CDR2 SYDVKM. Losses at the gene ends were 6 bases for V and 4 bases for J; bases not matched to a gene: 13. The CDR3 is 16 amino acids. The CDR3 DNA follows: TGTGCCAGCAGCACTATCGGCGGGACAGGGTTTTACGAGCAGTACTTC. Its translation: CASSTIGGTGFYEQYF.

This clonotype was counted a few times. The rearrangement links TRBV12-3 or TRBV12-4 to TRBJ2-1; 8 nucleotides agree with TRBD2. V shed 6 bases and J 4 bases; nucleotides not matched to a gene: 2. This CDR3 is built from 13 residues. The CDR3 sequence: CASSRGGYNEQFF. CDR3 coding DNA: TGTGCCAGCAGCCGGGGGGGGTACAATGAGCAGTTCTTC.

This clonotype was counted many times. The rearrangement joins TRBV4-3 to TRBJ2-3, with D possibly matching TRBD2 (6 bases). V was shortened by 1 base and J by 3 bases, with 8 bases between the two germline ends. There are 14 residues in the CDR3. CDR1 and CDR2 (germline): LGHNA, YSLEER. This CDR3 is CASSQAGGTDTQYF. CDR3 nucleotides: TGCGCCAGCAGCCAAGCCGGGGGAACAGATACGCAGTATTTT.

This sequence joins TRBV28 and TRBJ2-5; 7 bases match TRBD1. V was pared by 3 bases and J by 5 bases, with 6 bases of the junction left unmatched. Germline V gene data show CDR1 as MDHEN and CDR2 as SYDVKM. The CDR3 sequence is 14 residues long. Written as DNA, the CDR3 is TGTGCCAGCAGTTTTAGAGGGGGCTTCGAGACCCAGTACTTC. This sequence encodes CASSFRGGFETQYF.

The chain uses TRBV7-8 and TRBJ2-4, with TRBD2 matching over 10 bases. V lost 0 bases, J lost 6 bases, and 8 bases stayed unmatched. The length of the CDR3 is 17 residues. Germline loops: CDR1 SGHVS, CDR2 FQNEAQ. This CDR3 is CASSLALAGGNLNIQYF. The DNA for the CDR3 is TGTGCCAGCAGCTTAGCCTTAGCGGGAGGAAACCTAAACATTCAGTACTTC.

V is TRBV29-1 and J is TRBJ2-5; no clear D. This CDR3 is built from 14 residues. V was shortened by 8 bases and J by 1 base, with 17 bases between the two germline ends. The germline CDR1 and CDR2 sequences are SQVTM and ANQGSEA. The CDR3 loop reads CSYSLTNSQETQYF. As DNA, the CDR3 is TGCAGCTACTCCTTGACCAACAGCCAAGAGACCCAGTACTTC.

This clonotype showed up just a few times. The V and J genes are TRBV6-2 or TRBV6-3 and TRBJ1-1; D is possibly TRBD1 (6 bases). This CDR3 is 16 amino acids long. Germline lookup yields CDR1 MNHEY and CDR2 SVGEGT. V shed 6 bases and J shed 6 bases, with 23 bases lying between them. The CDR3 protein is CASREQGNGVRAEAFF. The CDR3 DNA reads as TGTGCCAGCAGGGAACAGGGAAATGGGGTCCGCGCTGAAGCTTTCTTT.

This clonotype was detected ten times or more. The chain carries TRBV27 and TRBJ2-3; possible D gene TRBD2, 5 bases. Germline CDR1 reads MNHEY; CDR2 reads SMNVEV (reference sequence). Trimming stripped 6 bases from V and 2 bases from J, with 9 bases between. The CDR3 sequence is 13 residues long. CDR3 nucleotide sequence: TGTGCCAGCAGGGACTCCCCCACAGATACGCAGTATTTT. Translated: CASRDSPTDTQYF.

The chain combines TRBV5-1 with TRBJ1-1; a possible D gene is TRBD1 (5 bases). The germline V and J ends were trimmed by 4 bases and 2 bases, with 15 bases remaining between them. The germline V gene has CDR1 SGHRS and CDR2 YFSETQ. The CDR3 length is 15 residues. The CDR3 DNA sequence: TGCGCCAGCAGCCAACCCCAGGGAGCTAACACTGAAGCTTTCTTT. This translates into CASSQPQGANTEAFF.